This TCR beta chain was sequenced for a study of blood T cells in healthy people across ages. Germline assignment: CDR1 SGHAT and CDR2 FQNNGV. V gave up 5 bases and J gave up 11 bases, with 24 bases separating them. The CDR3 totals 15 residues. A sample-barcoded 5' primer and a J-beta primer mix were used in a second PCR of about 6 to 11 cycles. TCRdb re-called the 5' RACE reads with MiXCR, one entry per CDR3 protein. The table has approximately 940,000 distinct CDR3 sequences, about 48% seen once. Sequenced material: blood. The J gene is TRBJ2-5, the V gene TRBV11-2, with D possibly TRBD2 on 7 matching bases. This clonotype was sampled from a young man in good health. The CDR3 bases are TGTGCCAGCAGCATCTTCGGGGGGCAAAGTAATGAGCAGTACTTC. As protein: CASSIFGGQSNEQYF.